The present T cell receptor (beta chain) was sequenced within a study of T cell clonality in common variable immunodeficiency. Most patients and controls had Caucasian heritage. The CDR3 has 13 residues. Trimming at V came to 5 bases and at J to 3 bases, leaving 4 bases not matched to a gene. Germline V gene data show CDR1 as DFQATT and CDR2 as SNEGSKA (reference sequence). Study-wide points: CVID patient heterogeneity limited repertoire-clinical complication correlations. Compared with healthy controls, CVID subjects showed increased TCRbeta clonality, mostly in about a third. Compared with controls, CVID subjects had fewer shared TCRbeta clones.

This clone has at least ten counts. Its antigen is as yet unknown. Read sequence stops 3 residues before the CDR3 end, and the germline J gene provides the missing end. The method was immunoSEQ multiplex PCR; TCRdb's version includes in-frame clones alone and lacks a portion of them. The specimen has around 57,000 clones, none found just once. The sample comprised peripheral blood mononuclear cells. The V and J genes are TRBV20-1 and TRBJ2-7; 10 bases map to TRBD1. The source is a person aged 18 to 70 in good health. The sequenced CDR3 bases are TGCAGTGCTCCGGGACAGGGGTACTACGAG. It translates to CSAPGQGYYE. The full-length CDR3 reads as CSAPGQGYYEQYF.